A single sample gave rise to the 14 T cell receptor beta chains below, sequenced in a study of T cell responses to AZD1222 COVID-19 vaccine. Assay used: immunoSEQ multiplex PCR; TCRdb lists only in-frame clones, some missing. Here the sample spans approximately 200,000 clones, 88% being singletons. Sequenced here: peripheral blood, sampled on day 0 of AZD1222 vaccination. Every receptor here comes from an adult in good health.

The gene calls are TRBV28 and TRBJ1-2; TRBD1 agrees at 8 bases. Germline loops: CDR1 MDHEN, CDR2 SYDVKM. This CDR3 is built from 14 residues. After removal of 6 bases from V and 3 bases from J, the junction contained 6 bases not matched to a gene. CDR3 amino acids: CASRSQGADYGYTF. In DNA, the CDR3 is TGTGCCAGCAGGTCGCAGGGGGCGGACTATGGCTACACCTTC.

The rearrangement links TRBV4-2 to TRBJ1-1; 7 bases align to TRBD1. From germline, CDR1 is LGHNA and CDR2 YNFKEQ. Unmatched junction bases numbered 6, after V lost 0 bases and J lost 5 bases. There are 15 residues in the CDR3. The CDR3 region is CASSQDLVRGTEAFF. CDR3 coding DNA: TGTGCCAGCAGCCAAGATCTCGTCAGGGGGACTGAAGCTTTCTTT.

The J gene is TRBJ2-7, the V gene TRBV20-1; D is possibly TRBD2 (5 bases). Trimming shortened V by 3 bases and J by 7 bases, and 7 bases separated the two germline ends. There are 10 residues in the CDR3. The germline CDR1 and CDR2 sequences are DFQATT and SNEGSKA (reference sequence). CDR3 protein: CSARREEQYF. The DNA for the CDR3 is TGCAGTGCTAGGAGGGAGGAGCAGTACTTC.

The chain carries TRBV29-1 and TRBJ2-3; D unresolved. Trimming took off 0 bases at V and 2 bases at J, with 12 bases between the two ends. Per germline, CDR1 SQVTM and CDR2 ANQGSEA. This CDR3 contains 15 residues. In nucleotides, the CDR3 is TGCAGCGTTGAAGAGGGCGGAGTCTACACAGATACGCAGTATTTT. It encodes CSVEEGGVYTDTQYF.

The CDR3 loop reads CSVVSTDFYEQYF. In DNA form, the CDR3 reads TGCAGCGTTGTTTCGACAGACTTCTACGAGCAGTACTTC. The chain joins TRBV29-1 to TRBJ2-7, with D perhaps matching TRBD1 (5 bases). The CDR3 extends over 13 amino acids. Germline loops: CDR1 SQVTM, CDR2 ANQGSEA. Trimming removed 4 bases from V and 3 bases from J, with 13 bases in between.

The chain couples TRBV12-5 to TRBJ2-1; 12 nucleotides line up with TRBD2. V shed 6 bases, J shed 7 bases, and the junction held 7 bases outside the gene matches. Germline assignment: CDR1 LGHNT and CDR2 FRNRAP. The CDR3 runs to 15 residues. The CDR3 sequence: CASGPLAGGLNEQFF. CDR3 nucleotides: TGTGCTAGTGGGCCCCTAGCGGGGGGGCTGAATGAGCAGTTCTTC.

The V call is TRBV6-4, the J call TRBJ1-1; perhaps TRBD1 as D (5 bases). Germline loops: CDR1 MRHNA, CDR2 SNTAGT. CDR3 length equals 15 residues. The ends were cut back, 9 bases at V and 0 bases at J, with 17 bases in the middle. CDR3 bases: TGTGCCAGACGACTCCGGGGGATCATGAACACTGAAGCTTTCTTT. Translation gives CARRLRGIMNTEAFF.

In DNA form, the CDR3 reads TGCGCCAGCAGCTTGGAACCTCAGGGGGCGTGGTACAATGAGCAGTTCTTC. Translated: CASSLEPQGAWYNEQFF. V and J are TRBV5-1 and TRBJ2-1; 8 bases match TRBD1. The germline CDR1 and CDR2 sequences are SGHRS and YFSETQ. V lost 0 bases, J lost 4 bases, and 9 bases stayed unmatched. There are 17 residues in the CDR3. Drawing the rest from reference TRBV5-1 and TRBJ2-1, the complete variable domain is KAGVTQTPRYLIKTRGQQVTLSCSPISGHRSVSWYQQTPGQGLQFLFEYFSETQRNKGNFPGRFSGRQFSNSRSEMNVSTLELGDSALYLCASSLEPQGAWYNEQFFGPGTRLTVL.

This rearrangement joins TRBV6-2 or TRBV6-3 to TRBJ2-1, with TRBD2 matching 9 bases. The germline CDR1 and CDR2 sequences are MNHEY and SVGEGT. The V and J ends lost 5 bases and 4 bases, in that order; junction bases with no gene match: 3. The CDR3 has 14 residues. The chain's CDR3 is CASSNSGGYNEQFF. The CDR3 DNA sequence: TGTGCCAGCAGTAACAGCGGGGGGTACAATGAGCAGTTCTTC.

This chain connects TRBV9 to TRBJ2-1; 14 nucleotides line up with TRBD2. The length of the CDR3 is 15 residues. Per germline, CDR1 SGDLS and CDR2 YYNGEE. V trimming: 5 bases; J trimming: 3 bases; junction bases outside the gene matches: 1. As DNA, the CDR3 is TGTGCCAGCAGTGGGACTAGCGGGGGCTACAATGAGCAGTTCTTC. It specifies CASSGTSGGYNEQFF.

The rearrangement links TRBV3-1 (or the pseudogene TRBV3-2) to TRBJ2-7; 15 bases fit TRBD2. Germline values: CDR1 LGHDT, CDR2 YNNKEL (reference sequence). This CDR3 has 17 residues. V was clipped by 4 bases and J by 0 bases; unmatched bases: 4. In nucleotides, the CDR3 is TGTGCCAGCAGCCGGACTAGCGGGGGGGCGAGCTCCTACGAGCAGTACTTC. Protein product: CASSRTSGGASSYEQYF.

V gene TRBV29-1 combines with J gene TRBJ2-3; perhaps TRBD2 as D (6 bases). The V end lost 8 bases, the J end lost 1 base, and 19 bases lay between the germline ends. Germline V gene lookup returns CDR1 SQVTM and CDR2 ANQGSEA. There are 15 residues in the CDR3. The CDR3, as DNA: TGCAGCATTCCCCAAGCGGGTTTAGGCACAGATACGCAGTATTTT. Its translation is CSIPQAGLGTDTQYF.

The V and J genes are TRBV19 and TRBJ1-5; no reliable D call. Germline assignment: CDR1 LNHDA and CDR2 SQIVND (reference sequence). The CDR3 covers 13 residues. V was trimmed by 1 base and J by 4 bases, leaving 5 bases between them. This chain's CDR3 is CASSIAANQPQHF. In DNA, the CDR3 is TGTGCCAGTAGTATAGCGGCGAATCAGCCCCAGCATTTT.

The genes are TRBV4-1 and TRBJ2-7, with 7 positions matching TRBD1. This CDR3 is built from 15 residues. With 3 bases clipped from V and 0 bases from J, the junction kept 5 bases outside the gene matches. Germline values: CDR1 MGHRA, CDR2 YSYEKL. CDR3 nucleotide sequence: TGCGCCAGCAGCCATGTACAGGGGACCTCCTACGAGCAGTACTTC. Translated, it gives CASSHVQGTSYEQYF.